The text below deals with one TCR beta chain. Its antigen remains unidentified. This sample was included in a study of cytomegalovirus exposure and HLA in healthy donors. Points from the study as a whole: Donor immune exposure was known only as CMV serostatus. Earlier analysis yielded a pattern in which most TCR beta V segments were productive about 87% or about 30% of the time. Later analysis identified about 18,000 TCR beta sequences associated with HLA alleles, using a false discovery rate threshold of 0.05. In vitro, a few CMV-associated chains proved specific for CMV antigens.

The CDR3 has 11 residues. The germline V gene has CDR1 SGHVS and CDR2 FQNEAQ. Unmatched junction bases numbered 5, after V lost 5 bases and J lost 10 bases. Vbeta (60) and Jbeta (13) primers were used in the PCR. The protocol was immunoSEQ multiplex PCR, while the TCRdb copy is restricted to in-frame clones and leaves out a portion. This repertoire shows 180,000 or so clones, about 59% found once; its top ten account for over 2.5%. Sequenced: PBMCs. This chain uses TRBV7-8 with TRBJ2-7, with 7 positions matching TRBD1. The receptor was derived from a man aged 35 to 55 in good health and CMV-seronegative. CDR3 amino acids: CASSPRGSQYF. CDR3 DNA: TGTGCCAGCAGCCCCAGGGGGTCCCAGTACTTC.